This T cell receptor beta chain was profiled in a study of cytomegalovirus exposure and HLA in healthy donors. The overall study: Researchers previously reported finding fewer than 140 million unique TCR beta sequences from 150 million to 200 million T cells.

A multiplex PCR was run with 60 Vbeta primers and 13 Jbeta primers. The authors' processing: About 10 million shared chains were among some 75 million unique TCR beta chains counted in a later analysis. The repertoire was sequenced with immunoSEQ multiplex PCR; TCRdb's copy has only in-frame clones and lacks some. That table furnishes V, J and clone size, whereas the DNA furnished D and trimming. The sample has 160,000 or so clones; roughly 80% are singletons. Germline V gene sequence: CDR1 GTSNPN, CDR2 SVGIG (reference sequence). The CDR3 is 13 amino acids. With 5 bases removed from V and 0 bases from J, the gap between germline ends came to 11 bases. Comment on this clone: The antigen is unknown.

Overall study results and limits: The study put some 160 TCR beta chains on its list as cytomegalovirus-associated. A later analysis, which compared TCR beta chains of equal frequency, found the HLA-associated ones more clonally expanded.

This receptor was obtained from a woman under 40 in good health and CMV-seropositive. This sequence joins TRBV30 and TRBJ2-7, with D possibly TRBD1 on 6 matching bases. The specimen was PBMCs. The CDR3 bases are TGTGCCTGGGGCAGGGGACCCTCCTACGAGCAGTACTTC. This codes for CAWGRGPSYEQYF. Full variable domain (missing parts from reference TRBV30 and TRBJ2-7): SQTIHQWPATLVQPVGSPLSLECTVEGTSNPNLYWYRQAAGRGLQLLFYSVGIGQISSEVPQNLSASRPQDRQFILSSKKLLLSDSGFYLCAWGRGPSYEQYFGPGTRLTVT.